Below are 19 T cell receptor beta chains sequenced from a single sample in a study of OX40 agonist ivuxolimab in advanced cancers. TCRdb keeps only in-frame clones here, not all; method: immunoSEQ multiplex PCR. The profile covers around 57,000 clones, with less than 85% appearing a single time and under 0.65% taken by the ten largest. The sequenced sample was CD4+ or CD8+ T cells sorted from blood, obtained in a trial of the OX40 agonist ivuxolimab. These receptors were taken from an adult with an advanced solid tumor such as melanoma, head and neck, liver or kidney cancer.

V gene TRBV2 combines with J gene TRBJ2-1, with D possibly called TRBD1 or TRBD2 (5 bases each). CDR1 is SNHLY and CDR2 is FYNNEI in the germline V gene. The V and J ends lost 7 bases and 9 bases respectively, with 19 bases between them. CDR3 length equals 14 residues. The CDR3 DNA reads TGTGCCAGCACGGTGGCTGGGACCCCCGGTGAGCAGTTCTTC. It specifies CASTVAGTPGEQFF.

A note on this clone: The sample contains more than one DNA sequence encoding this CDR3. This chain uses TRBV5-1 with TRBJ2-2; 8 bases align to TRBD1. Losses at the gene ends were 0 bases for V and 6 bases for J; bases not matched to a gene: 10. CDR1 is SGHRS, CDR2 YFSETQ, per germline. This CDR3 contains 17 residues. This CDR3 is CASSLGQGMGRAGELFF. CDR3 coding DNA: TGCGCCAGCAGCTTGGGACAGGGGATGGGTCGAGCCGGGGAGCTGTTTTTT.

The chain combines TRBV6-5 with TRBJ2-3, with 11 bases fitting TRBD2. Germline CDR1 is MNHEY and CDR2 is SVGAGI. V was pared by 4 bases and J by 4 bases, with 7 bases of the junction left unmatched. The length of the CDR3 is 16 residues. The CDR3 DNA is TGTGCCAGCAGTTCCTCGACTAGCGGGATGGCAGATACGCAGTATTTT. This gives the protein CASSSSTSGMADTQYF.

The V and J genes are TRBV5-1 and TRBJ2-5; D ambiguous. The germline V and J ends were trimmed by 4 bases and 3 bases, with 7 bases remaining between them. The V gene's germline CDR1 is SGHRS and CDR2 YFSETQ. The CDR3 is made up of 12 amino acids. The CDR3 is CASSVAEETQYF. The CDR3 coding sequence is TGCGCCAGCAGCGTGGCGGAAGAGACCCAGTACTTC.

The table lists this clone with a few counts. The CDR3 DNA reads TGCGCCAGCAGCTTGGGAACATCTCTAGCGGTCATCACAGATACGCAGTATTTT. Protein sequence: CASSLGTSLAVITDTQYF. The chain employs TRBV5-1 and TRBJ2-3; TRBD2 aligns across 7 bases. The ends lost 0 bases at V and 2 bases at J; junction bases unmatched: 12. Looked up from germline, CDR1 is SGHRS and CDR2 is YFSETQ. The CDR3 contains 18 residues.

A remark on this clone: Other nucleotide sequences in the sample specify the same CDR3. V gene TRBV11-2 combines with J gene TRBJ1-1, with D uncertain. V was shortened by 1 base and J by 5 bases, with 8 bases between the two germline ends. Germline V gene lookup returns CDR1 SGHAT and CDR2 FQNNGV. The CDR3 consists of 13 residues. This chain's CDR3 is CASSLAGYTEAFF. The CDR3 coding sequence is TGTGCCAGCAGCTTAGCGGGGTATACTGAAGCTTTCTTT.

The DNA for the CDR3 is TGTGCCAGCAGCCGGACTAGCGGCCAAGAGACCCAGTACTTC. It yields the protein CASSRTSGQETQYF. The chain carries TRBV14 and TRBJ2-5; 10 nucleotides agree with TRBD2. The trim removed 4 bases at V and 1 base at J, leaving 0 bases unmatched. CDR3 length: 14 amino acids. In germline, CDR1 is SGHDN, CDR2 FVKESK. The complete variable domain, with remaining parts taken from reference TRBV14 and TRBJ2-5, reads EAGVTQFPSHSVIEKGQTVTLRCDPISGHDNLYWYRRVMGKEIKFLLHFVKESKQDESGMPNNRFLAERTGGTYSTLKVQPAELEDSGVYFCASSRTSGQETQYFGPGTRLLVL.

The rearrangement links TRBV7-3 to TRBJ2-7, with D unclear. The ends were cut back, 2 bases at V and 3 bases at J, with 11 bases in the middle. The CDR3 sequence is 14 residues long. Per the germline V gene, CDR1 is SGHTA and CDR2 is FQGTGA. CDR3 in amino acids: CASSLFPNGYEQYF. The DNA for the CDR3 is TGTGCCAGCAGCTTATTCCCCAACGGCTACGAGCAGTACTTC. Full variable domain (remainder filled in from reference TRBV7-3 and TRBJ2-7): GAGVSQTPSNKVTEKGKYVELRCDPISGHTALYWYRQSLGQGPEFLIYFQGTGAADDSGLPNDRFFAVRPEGSVSTLKIQRTERGDSAVYLCASSLFPNGYEQYFGPGTRLTVT.

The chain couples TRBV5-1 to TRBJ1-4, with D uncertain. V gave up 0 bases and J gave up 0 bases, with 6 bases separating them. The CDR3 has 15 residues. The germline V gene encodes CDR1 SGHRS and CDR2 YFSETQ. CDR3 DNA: TGCGCCAGCAGCTTGGGAGGGTCAACTAATGAAAAACTGTTTTTT. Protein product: CASSLGGSTNEKLFF.

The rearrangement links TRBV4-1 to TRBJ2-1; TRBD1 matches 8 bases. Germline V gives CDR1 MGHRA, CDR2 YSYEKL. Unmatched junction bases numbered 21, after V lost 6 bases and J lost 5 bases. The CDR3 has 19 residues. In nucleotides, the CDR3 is TGCGCCAGCAGTCACAAGCCGGGACAGGACGGCGCGGGACACAATGAGCAGTTCTTC. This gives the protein CASSHKPGQDGAGHNEQFF.

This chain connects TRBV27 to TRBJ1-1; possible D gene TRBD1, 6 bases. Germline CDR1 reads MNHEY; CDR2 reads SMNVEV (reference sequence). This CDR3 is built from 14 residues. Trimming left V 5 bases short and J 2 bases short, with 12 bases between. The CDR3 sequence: CASSILRGNTEAFF. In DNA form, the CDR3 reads TGTGCCAGCAGTATTCTCAGGGGAAACACTGAAGCTTTCTTT.

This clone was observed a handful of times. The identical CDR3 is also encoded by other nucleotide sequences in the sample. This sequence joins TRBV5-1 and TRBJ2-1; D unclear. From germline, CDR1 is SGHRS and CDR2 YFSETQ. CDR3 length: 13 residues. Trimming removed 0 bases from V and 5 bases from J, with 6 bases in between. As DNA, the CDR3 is TGCGCCAGCAGCTTGGGGGGTGACAATGAGCAGTTCTTC. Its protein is CASSLGGDNEQFF.

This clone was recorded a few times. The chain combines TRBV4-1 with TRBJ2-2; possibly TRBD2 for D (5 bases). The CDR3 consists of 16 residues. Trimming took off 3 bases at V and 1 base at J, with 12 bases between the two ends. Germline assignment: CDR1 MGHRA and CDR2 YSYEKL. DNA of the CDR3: TGCGCCAGCAGCCACGGAGTCGGGGAGAACACCGGGGAGCTGTTTTTT. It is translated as CASSHGVGENTGELFF.

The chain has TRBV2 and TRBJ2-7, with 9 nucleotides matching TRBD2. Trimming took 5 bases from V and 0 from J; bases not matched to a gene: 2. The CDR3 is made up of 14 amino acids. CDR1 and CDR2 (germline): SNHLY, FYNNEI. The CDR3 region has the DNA TGTGCCAGCAGTCCTAGCGGGGTCTCCTACGAGCAGTACTTC. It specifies CASSPSGVSYEQYF.

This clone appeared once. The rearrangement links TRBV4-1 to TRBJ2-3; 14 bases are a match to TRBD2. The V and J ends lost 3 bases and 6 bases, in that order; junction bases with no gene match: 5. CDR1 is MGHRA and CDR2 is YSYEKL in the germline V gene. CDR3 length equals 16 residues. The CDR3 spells CASSQDRTSGRDTQYF. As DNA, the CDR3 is TGCGCCAGCAGCCAGGACAGGACTAGCGGGAGGGATACGCAGTATTTT.

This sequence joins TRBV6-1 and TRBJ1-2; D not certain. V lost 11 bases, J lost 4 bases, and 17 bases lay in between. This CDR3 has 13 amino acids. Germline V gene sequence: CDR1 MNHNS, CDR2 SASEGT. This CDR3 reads CASERGRRYGYTF. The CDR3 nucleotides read TGTGCCTCCGAACGAGGCCGACGCTATGGCTACACCTTC.

The CDR3 coding sequence is TGTGCCACCAGCAGAGATCGAGGGGGTGATACGCAGTATTTT. Protein product: CATSRDRGGDTQYF. The gene calls are TRBV15 and TRBJ2-3, with TRBD1 as a possible D gene (6 bases). The germline V and J ends were trimmed by 0 bases and 6 bases, with 10 bases remaining between them. The CDR3 extends over 14 amino acids. Germline V gene sequence: CDR1 LNHNV, CDR2 YYDKDF (reference sequence).

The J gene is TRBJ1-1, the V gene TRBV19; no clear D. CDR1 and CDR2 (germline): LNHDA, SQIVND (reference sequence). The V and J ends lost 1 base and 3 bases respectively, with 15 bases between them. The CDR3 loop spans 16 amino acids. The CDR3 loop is CASSIGQEAADTEAFF. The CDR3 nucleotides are TGTGCCAGTAGTATAGGGCAGGAGGCAGCGGACACTGAAGCTTTCTTT.

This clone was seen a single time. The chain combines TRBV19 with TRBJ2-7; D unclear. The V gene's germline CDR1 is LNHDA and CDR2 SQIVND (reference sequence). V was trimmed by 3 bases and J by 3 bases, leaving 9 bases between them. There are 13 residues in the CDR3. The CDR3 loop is CASSMNSHYEQYF. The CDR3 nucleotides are TGTGCCAGTAGTATGAACTCCCACTACGAGCAGTACTTC. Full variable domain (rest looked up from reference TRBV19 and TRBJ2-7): DGGITQSPKYLFRKEGQNVTLSCEQNLNHDAMYWYRQDPGQGLRLIYYSQIVNDFQKGDIAEGYSVSREKKESFPLTVTSAQKNPTAFYLCASSMNSHYEQYFGPGTRLTVT.